This TCR beta chain was captured by sequencing in a study of blood T cell repertoires in COVID-19. Study-wide background: Specimens from acute and convalescent COVID-19 originated in the United States, Italy and Spain. Sample material is recorded as cDNA or gDNA derived from T cells, B-cell-depleted T cells, or PBMCs.

Original data processing: Reference gene primer amplification gave estimated nucleated cell counts. Sequenced by immunoSEQ multiplex PCR; TCRdb stores in-frame clones only, minus some. V, J and clone size are those of that table, while D and trimming were read from the DNA. The sample consists of about 210,000 clones, just under 85% of them appearing once. Seattle cases were enrolled at active infection and followed longitudinally. The clonotype was recovered from a man in his sixties with COVID-19, enrolled during active disease. Sequenced material: peripheral blood.

CDR3 nucleotide sequence: TGTGCCACCAGTGATCCCACAGGGGGCTACACCTTC. The encoded protein is CATSDPTGGYTF. The chain links TRBV24-1 to TRBJ1-2, with a possible D match to TRBD1 (6 bases). Germline V gene data show CDR1 as KGHDR and CDR2 as SFDVKD. Trimming stripped 3 bases from V and 8 bases from J, with 9 bases between. The CDR3 is made up of 12 amino acids.